This T cell receptor (beta chain) was found in a study of tumor and adjacent non-tumor tissue in lung cancer. Study summary: Aged about 30 to 76 years, patients included more than nine men and 4 to 6 women with stage I to III disease. On average, productive TCRbeta reads reached around 4 million per sample.

Trimming removed 11 bases from V and 6 bases from J; junction bases left unmatched: 11. Looked up from germline, CDR1 is LGHNA and CDR2 is YSLEER. This CDR3 contains 15 residues. Three rounds of nested PCR, following a modified ARM-PCR protocol, produced the TCRbeta library. TCRdb ran MiXCR on the multiplex PCR reads and lists one entry per CDR3 protein. The table records 50,000 to 60,000 distinct CDR3 sequences, 74% of them present only once. Study-level points and caveats: Significantly higher TCR diversity was found in tumor than normal lung.

This sample's RNA came from whole unsorted tissue. This non-tumor lung sample came from over 3 cm beyond the tumor edge. As to this clonotype: The antigen remains unidentified.

The genes are TRBV4-3 and TRBJ2-3; 13 bases map to TRBD2. This sequence originates from a woman aged 55 to 70 with non-small cell lung cancer. The sequenced sample consisted of distant non-tumor lung tissue. The CDR3 loop is CAGIQGTSGADTQYF. The CDR3 DNA follows: TGCGCCGGCATCCAAGGGACTAGCGGGGCGGATACGCAGTATTTT.